A selection of T cell receptor beta chains follows, all from one sample in a study of low-dose radiotherapy and immunotherapy resistance in tumors. In TCRdb, the reads were re-called with MiXCR into one record per CDR3 protein. The table has roughly 95,000 distinct CDR3 sequences, roughly 19% seen once; the top ten hold 9.5% to 15%. Sequenced material: PBMCs, taken after low-dose radiotherapy plus immunotherapy. Receptors were obtained from a female donor with ovarian cancer. Both conserved end residues are part of each CDR3. Fields, in order: CDR3 protein, V gene.

CASSFLGLNTEAFF | TRBV7-2
CSALGPALAGEQFF | TRBV20-1
CASSKVVRQGFSTDTQYF | TRBV7-9
CASSLSGTGRNTGELFF | TRBV12-3/TRBV12-4
CASSATSGRGVF | TRBV6-2/TRBV6-3
CASSPPGTGGTDTQYF | TRBV7-2
CASSATQGASNEQYF | TRBV12-3/TRBV12-4
CASSQDGTAGVVGEQYF | TRBV4-1
CASSVTSGSTDTQYF | TRBV2
CSARDRDGTPPGANVLTF | TRBV20-1
CASSQSGLVGNEQLF | TRBV5-6
CASTYGGRTDTQYF | TRBV5-8
CASSLNPRPNIQYF | TRBV6-1
CASRATRVADTQYF | TRBV6-2/TRBV6-3
CASRGGNEETQYF | TRBV5-1
CASSSTGTDTQYF | TRBV19
CAISVGDRTYTQYF | TRBV10-3
CASSPRHTDTQYF | TRBV18
CASSPTLGGRFHEQYF | TRBV19
CSVPSPNEQFF | TRBV29-1
CASSLRTASNQPQHF | TRBV5-6
CATSRDLGEQFF | TRBV15
CAWRVGYRGTEAFF | TRBV30
CASSLSGGTGSSYEQYF | TRBV12-3/TRBV12-4
CASSIQAYGYTF | TRBV19
CASSLALPSGGETQYF | TRBV7-9
CASSPGLAGGAGAKNIQYF | TRBV7-9
CASLRTGNTEAFF | TRBV28
CASSLGGARYQPQHF | TRBV27
CASTLGLAGGTDTQYF | TRBV21-1
CASREGVTDTQYF | TRBV5-3
CASTERNTGELFF | TRBV28
CASSEQWREADTQYF | TRBV2
CASSLTSGAGTEAFF | TRBV7-3
CASSFGGEYYEQYF | TRBV13
CASSPPPTGDLQNTGELFF | TRBV3-1
CASSLRLGGIGNEQFF | TRBV27
CASKLTANEQFF | TRBV2
CASSLGTSGRSYEQYF | TRBV5-1
CSARDWKAAGEGEQFF | TRBV20-1
CASSPSTGVGNTIYF | TRBV18
CSARGPAGGVDEQFF | TRBV20-1
CASSTPGQGGTEAFF | TRBV19
CASSLSPKNYGYTF | TRBV28
CASRQGNEQFF | TRBV2
CASSVSGNVYEQYF | TRBV9
CSASGQTQETQYF | TRBV20-1
CASSSGTGSADYGYTF | TRBV5-1
CASSLSNTQYF | TRBV12-3/TRBV12-4
CASSFSRRGLNEQFF | TRBV28
CSATGGTEAFF | TRBV29-1
CASSPRDRRETQYF | TRBV19
CASSSFPGMNTEAFF | TRBV28
CASSEFGDRGNTEAFF | TRBV25-1